This T cell receptor beta chain was recorded in a study of blood T cell repertoires in COVID-19. Study details: In each case, the material was cDNA or gDNA derived from T cells, B-cell-depleted T cells, or PBMCs.

Assay: immunoSEQ multiplex PCR; the TCRdb copy retains only in-frame clones and omits some. The table has 250,000 to 350,000 clones, 70% to 90% seen once. CDR1 and CDR2 from the germline V gene are SEHNR and FQNEAQ (reference sequence). V trimming: 2 bases; J trimming: 12 bases; junction bases outside the gene matches: 5. The CDR3 extends over 12 amino acids. The TCR was taken from an older woman with acute or convalescent COVID-19. V and J are TRBV7-9 and TRBJ1-2; 8 positions match TRBD1. Sequencing input: peripheral blood. The CDR3 protein is CASSLMDRDNTF. The CDR3 DNA sequence: TGTGCCAGCAGCTTAATGGACAGGGATAACACCTTC.